This is a list of T cell receptor beta chains from one sample in a study of CD8 T cells in ankylosing spondylitis. In TCRdb, the 5' RACE reads were re-called with MiXCR into one record per CDR3 protein. The top ten clones hold 13% to 15% of a sample with a few hundred thousand distinct CDR3 sequences, 8% of them seen once. Sample: blood, either unsorted or a sorted T cell fraction (not recorded which). These receptors came from a male donor with ankylosing spondylitis. Each CDR3 is given with its conserved first and last residue. A D gene is named only where the DNA matches it firmly. Rows may omit the clone size; those that give it use once, few, many or a size class.

j_call: TRBJ2-5; clone_size: many; d_call: -; v_call: TRBV6-1; cdr3_nt: TGTGCCAGCAGTGAACCTGGGAGACGGAACCAAGAGACCCAGTACTTC; cdr3_aa: CASSEPGRRNQETQYF
j_call: TRBJ2-7; clone_size: many; d_call: -; v_call: TRBV5-1; cdr3_nt: TGCGCCAGCAGCTTGGAAGTGGCTTACTCCTACGAGCAGTACTTC; cdr3_aa: CASSLEVAYSYEQYF
j_call: TRBJ2-1; clone_size: few; d_call: TRBD2; v_call: TRBV20-1; cdr3_nt: TGCAGTGCCCCTCCCCCAAGCGGGAGGTTTTACAATGAGCAGTTCTTC; cdr3_aa: CSAPPPSGRFYNEQFF
j_call: TRBJ2-7; clone_size: few; d_call: TRBD1; v_call: TRBV7-3; cdr3_nt: TGTGCCAGCAGCCCGACCGGGACAGGGGTCAACGAGCAGTACTTC; cdr3_aa: CASSPTGTGVNEQYF
j_call: TRBJ2-7; clone_size: -; d_call: TRBD1; v_call: TRBV5-1; cdr3_nt: TGCGCCAGCAGCTCCCGGACAGGGATCGACGAGCAGTACTTC; cdr3_aa: CASSSRTGIDEQYF
j_call: TRBJ2-7; clone_size: -; d_call: TRBD1; v_call: TRBV20-1; cdr3_nt: TGCAGTGCCACTCCGGGACAGGGACGCCACTACGAGCAGTACTTC; cdr3_aa: CSATPGQGRHYEQYF
j_call: TRBJ2-7; clone_size: many; d_call: TRBD2; v_call: TRBV2; cdr3_nt: TGTGCCAGCAGAGCTAATCCGGGACTAGCGGGTTACGAGCAGTACTTC; cdr3_aa: CASRANPGLAGYEQYF
j_call: TRBJ1-2; clone_size: few; d_call: -; v_call: TRBV27; cdr3_nt: TGTGCCAGCAGTACAGGGAGATGGGATGGCTACACCTTC; cdr3_aa: CASSTGRWDGYTF
j_call: TRBJ2-1; clone_size: few; d_call: -; v_call: TRBV5-1; cdr3_nt: TGCGCCAGCACCTTGGAGACTAGTCGGTTCGGTGAGCAGTTCTTC; cdr3_aa: CASTLETSRFGEQFF
j_call: TRBJ2-2; clone_size: -; d_call: -; v_call: TRBV29-1; cdr3_nt: TGCAGCGTTGAAGATGCGCTAGTCACCGGGGAGCTGTTTTTT; cdr3_aa: CSVEDALVTGELFF
j_call: TRBJ2-2; clone_size: -; d_call: -; v_call: TRBV5-1; cdr3_nt: TGCGCCAGCAGCTTGGACCTAAGGGGCCTAGGCCCCACCGGGGAGCTGTTTTTT; cdr3_aa: CASSLDLRGLGPTGELFF
j_call: TRBJ2-1; clone_size: -; d_call: -; v_call: TRBV28; cdr3_nt: TGTGCCAGCAGTGGGGCCTCGCCGGTCAATGAGCAGTTCTTC; cdr3_aa: CASSGASPVNEQFF
j_call: TRBJ2-7; clone_size: few; d_call: -; v_call: TRBV29-1; cdr3_nt: TGCAGCGTGGACACCGGGACACACTCCTACGAGCAGTACTTC; cdr3_aa: CSVDTGTHSYEQYF
j_call: TRBJ2-2; clone_size: few; d_call: TRBD2; v_call: TRBV9; cdr3_nt: TGTGCCAGCAGCGAGGGGGGGACTAGCGGTACCGGGGAGCTGTTTTTT; cdr3_aa: CASSEGGTSGTGELFF
j_call: TRBJ2-5; clone_size: -; d_call: -; v_call: TRBV7-2; cdr3_nt: TGTGCCAGCAGGGAGGGCCCAGAGACCCAGTACTTC; cdr3_aa: CASREGPETQYF
j_call: TRBJ2-7; clone_size: once; d_call: -; v_call: TRBV7-6; cdr3_nt: TGTGCCAGCAGCTTAGATCAGGGATTTGGCAGCTACGAGCAGTACTTC; cdr3_aa: CASSLDQGFGSYEQYF
j_call: TRBJ2-1; clone_size: -; d_call: TRBD2; v_call: TRBV7-2; cdr3_nt: TGTGCCAGCAGGTCCGGGACTAGGGGCAATGAGCAGTTCTTC; cdr3_aa: CASRSGTRGNEQFF
j_call: TRBJ2-1; clone_size: many; d_call: TRBD1; v_call: TRBV11-1; cdr3_nt: TGTGCCAGCAGCTTAGAGGGGGCCTTTAGCAGTTCGCACAATGAGCAGTTCTTC; cdr3_aa: CASSLEGAFSSSHNEQFF
j_call: TRBJ2-7; clone_size: -; d_call: TRBD1; v_call: TRBV6-5; cdr3_nt: TGTGCCAGCAGGTATCCTGAGGACAGGTTATCCTACGAGCAGTACTTC; cdr3_aa: CASRYPEDRLSYEQYF
j_call: TRBJ1-1; clone_size: many; d_call: -; v_call: TRBV10-3; cdr3_nt: TGTGCCATCAGTGAGTCGGGGACGGACTCTGAAGCTTTCTTT; cdr3_aa: CAISESGTDSEAFF
j_call: TRBJ2-1; clone_size: few; d_call: TRBD2; v_call: TRBV7-3; cdr3_nt: TGTGCCAGCAGCTTACCGCTAGCGGGAGAATCCGGAGAGCAGTTCTTC; cdr3_aa: CASSLPLAGESGEQFF
j_call: TRBJ1-1; clone_size: -; d_call: -; v_call: TRBV27; cdr3_nt: TGTGCCAGCACGAAAACCGGGGGCGAGGTGAACACTGAAGCTTTCTTT; cdr3_aa: CASTKTGGEVNTEAFF
j_call: TRBJ2-1; clone_size: -; d_call: TRBD2; v_call: TRBV7-6; cdr3_nt: TGTGCCAGCAGCTTAAGTGGGAGGGCCACAAATGAGCAGTTCTTC; cdr3_aa: CASSLSGRATNEQFF
j_call: TRBJ2-7; clone_size: few; d_call: TRBD2; v_call: TRBV12-3/TRBV12-4; cdr3_nt: TGTGCCAGCAGTTTCAGGTTGCGGGGGGCCTACGAGCAGTACTTC; cdr3_aa: CASSFRLRGAYEQYF
j_call: TRBJ2-2; clone_size: few; d_call: TRBD1; v_call: TRBV7-3; cdr3_nt: TGTGCCAGCAGCTTAACGGGACAGGTCCTCTCCGGGGAGCTGTTTTTT; cdr3_aa: CASSLTGQVLSGELFF
j_call: TRBJ2-1; clone_size: -; d_call: TRBD2; v_call: TRBV5-1; cdr3_nt: TGCGCCAGCAGCCCGCCCCGCGGGGTGAGCGGGAGGGAGGACTACAATGAGCAGTTCTTC; cdr3_aa: CASSPPRGVSGREDYNEQFF
j_call: TRBJ2-3; clone_size: -; d_call: -; v_call: TRBV10-3; cdr3_nt: TGTGTCATCAGTGAGTTGGGGGAATTTAGCACAGATACGCAGTATTTT; cdr3_aa: CVISELGEFSTDTQYF
j_call: TRBJ2-7; clone_size: -; d_call: -; v_call: TRBV27; cdr3_nt: TGTGCCAGCATCTCAGGGTTCGAGCAGTACTTC; cdr3_aa: CASISGFEQYF
j_call: TRBJ2-5; clone_size: -; d_call: TRBD2; v_call: TRBV20-1; cdr3_nt: TGCAGTGCTAGGGCCCTAGCGGGAGGGCTGGAAGAGACCCAGTACTTC; cdr3_aa: CSARALAGGLEETQYF
j_call: TRBJ1-1; clone_size: -; d_call: TRBD1; v_call: TRBV3-1; cdr3_nt: TGTGCCAGCAGAATCTCGGACAGGAACACTGAAGTTTTCTTT; cdr3_aa: CASRISDRNTEVFF
j_call: TRBJ1-1; clone_size: -; d_call: -; v_call: TRBV20-1; cdr3_nt: TGCAGTGCTAGAGATCTGGGTGGGGTGAACACTGAAGCTTTCTTT; cdr3_aa: CSARDLGGVNTEAFF
j_call: TRBJ2-7; clone_size: -; d_call: TRBD1; v_call: TRBV9; cdr3_nt: TGTGCCAGCAGCCTGCGGGACAGGGATTTTTCCTACGAGCAGTACTTC; cdr3_aa: CASSLRDRDFSYEQYF
j_call: TRBJ2-7; clone_size: few; d_call: -; v_call: TRBV5-1; cdr3_nt: TGCGCCAGCAGCTTGGGCCCGGACAACTACTACGAGCAGTACTTC; cdr3_aa: CASSLGPDNYYEQYF
j_call: TRBJ2-1; clone_size: many; d_call: -; v_call: TRBV20-1; cdr3_nt: TGCAGTGCTCCTCTGGGGGGCGGCTCCTACAATGAGCAGTTCTTC; cdr3_aa: CSAPLGGGSYNEQFF
j_call: TRBJ2-3; clone_size: few; d_call: TRBD1; v_call: TRBV29-1; cdr3_nt: TGCAGCGTTGATGCGGACAGGGTACGGACAGATACGCAGTATTTT; cdr3_aa: CSVDADRVRTDTQYF
j_call: TRBJ2-4; clone_size: -; d_call: -; v_call: TRBV28; cdr3_nt: TGTGCCAGCAGTTTACAGGGACGGAACATTCAGTACTTC; cdr3_aa: CASSLQGRNIQYF
j_call: TRBJ2-1; clone_size: -; d_call: TRBD2; v_call: TRBV7-2; cdr3_nt: TGTGCCAGCAGCTCACTTCCTTCTAGCGGGAGTTACAATGAGCAGTTCTTC; cdr3_aa: CASSSLPSSGSYNEQFF
j_call: TRBJ2-7; clone_size: many; d_call: -; v_call: TRBV5-1; cdr3_nt: TGTGCCAGCAGGAGCTCCTACGAGCAGTACTTC; cdr3_aa: CASRSSYEQYF
j_call: TRBJ2-7; clone_size: few; d_call: -; v_call: TRBV7-8; cdr3_nt: TGTGCCAGCAGCTTTGTTCAGGGCCACTACGAGCAGTACTTC; cdr3_aa: CASSFVQGHYEQYF
j_call: TRBJ2-7; clone_size: few; d_call: -; v_call: TRBV28; cdr3_nt: TGTGCCAGCAGACTTACAGGGCAGGGAGAGCAGTACTTC; cdr3_aa: CASRLTGQGEQYF
j_call: TRBJ1-2; clone_size: many; d_call: -; v_call: TRBV12-3/TRBV12-4; cdr3_nt: TGTGCCAGCAGTTTACAAGTGCGCTATGGCTACACCTTC; cdr3_aa: CASSLQVRYGYTF
j_call: TRBJ1-1; clone_size: -; d_call: -; v_call: TRBV24-1; cdr3_nt: TGTGCCACCCTAAACGGGGTTGTTAAAGCTGAAGCTTTCTTT; cdr3_aa: CATLNGVVKAEAFF
j_call: TRBJ1-4; clone_size: few; d_call: -; v_call: TRBV5-1; cdr3_nt: TGCGCCAGCAGCTTGACAGGGAAGTCCCCAACTAATGAAAAACTGTTTTTT; cdr3_aa: CASSLTGKSPTNEKLFF
j_call: TRBJ2-3; clone_size: few; d_call: TRBD1; v_call: TRBV5-1; cdr3_nt: TGCGCCAGCAGCTTCGTGGGACAGTTATACACAGATACGCAGTATTTT; cdr3_aa: CASSFVGQLYTDTQYF
j_call: TRBJ1-2; clone_size: few; d_call: TRBD1; v_call: TRBV29-1; cdr3_nt: TGCAGCGTGACAGGGGGCGGTGGCTACACCTTC; cdr3_aa: CSVTGGGGYTF
j_call: TRBJ2-1; clone_size: few; d_call: -; v_call: TRBV29-1; cdr3_nt: TGCAGCGTTGAAAAAAATAGGGACTATGAGCAGTTCTTC; cdr3_aa: CSVEKNRDYEQFF
j_call: TRBJ2-1; clone_size: few; d_call: -; v_call: TRBV7-2; cdr3_nt: TGTGCCAGCAGCTGGAGGCACGCACTTGAGCAGTTCTTC; cdr3_aa: CASSWRHALEQFF
j_call: TRBJ1-5; clone_size: many; d_call: -; v_call: TRBV7-2; cdr3_nt: TGTGCCAGCAGCTTACGGGCGAATCAGCCCCAGCATTTT; cdr3_aa: CASSLRANQPQHF
j_call: TRBJ1-1; clone_size: few; d_call: -; v_call: TRBV12-3/TRBV12-4; cdr3_nt: TGTGCCAGCAACCCACAGGGCGGGACGAACACTGAAGCTTTCTTT; cdr3_aa: CASNPQGGTNTEAFF